Listed here are 20 T cell receptor beta chains from one sample, sequenced in a study of shared clonotypes between healthy human individuals. Libraries were prepared by immunoSEQ multiplex PCR; TCRdb keeps only in-frame clonotypes and omits some of them. The sample carries roughly 2.4 million clones, about 94% recorded once. The sequencing input was naive CD4+ T cells sorted from blood. As to subset: CD45RA+ positively selected. These receptor sequences come from a man younger than 30 in good health.

The J gene is TRBJ1-6, the V gene TRBV6-5; D remains unclear. The CDR3 contains 13 residues. Germline lookup yields CDR1 MNHEY and CDR2 SVGAGI. Trimming pared 8 bases from V and 7 bases from J, leaving 12 bases between. The CDR3 DNA sequence: TGTGCCAGCGGCGGGCTACAGAATTCACCCCTCCACTTT. This translates into CASGGLQNSPLHF.

The rearrangement joins TRBV7-2 to TRBJ1-6; TRBD1 is a possible D gene (6 bases). Trimming pared 0 bases from V and 8 bases from J, leaving 14 bases between. CDR3 size: 16 residues. Germline assignment: CDR1 SGHTA and CDR2 FQGNSA. CDR3 region: CASSLAGGLWYSPLHF. The CDR3 DNA sequence: TGTGCCAGCAGCTTAGCCGGGGGCCTTTGGTATTCACCCCTCCACTTT.

J is TRBJ2-2 and V is TRBV4-1; D is ambiguous. The CDR3 spans 16 residues. V lost 6 bases and J 7 bases, leaving 21 bases between the germline ends. From germline, CDR1 is MGHRA and CDR2 YSYEKL. The CDR3 protein is CASRLRHFTEDGELFF. For the CDR3, the DNA is TGCGCCAGCAGACTGAGACACTTTACAGAGGACGGGGAGCTGTTTTTT.

The chain recombines TRBV18 with TRBJ2-2; possible D gene TRBD2, 5 bases. The V gene lost 1 base and the J gene lost 0 bases, with 6 bases spanning the gap. Looked up from germline, CDR1 is KGHSH and CDR2 is LQKENI. The CDR3 sequence is 15 residues long. The chain's CDR3 is CASSPLATNTGELFF. The CDR3, as DNA: TGTGCCAGCTCACCACTAGCGACGAACACCGGGGAGCTGTTTTTT.

CDR3 sequence reads: CASSYLSSGSDEQFF. The CDR3 DNA sequence: TGTGCCAGCAGTTACCTCTCTAGCGGGAGCGATGAGCAGTTCTTC. The rearrangement joins TRBV6-6 to TRBJ2-1, with TRBD2 matching 10 bases. V lost 2 bases and J lost 8; bases outside the gene matches: 6. The CDR3 loop spans 15 amino acids. Germline CDR1 reads MNHNY; CDR2 reads SVGAGI (reference sequence).

The chain recombines TRBV4-3 with TRBJ2-3; TRBD2 matches at 8 bases. CDR1 is LGHNA and CDR2 is YSLEER in the germline V gene. This CDR3 spans 15 amino acids. V dropped 5 bases and J dropped 4; count of bases not matched to a gene: 8. The CDR3 protein is CASSSSGRLADTQYF. DNA of the CDR3: TGCGCCAGCAGCTCCAGCGGGAGACTCGCAGATACGCAGTATTTT.

This chain links TRBV10-3 with TRBJ2-2; 9 bases fit TRBD2. CDR1 is ENHRY, CDR2 SYGVKD, per germline. The CDR3 is made up of 15 amino acids. J was trimmed by 4 bases and V by 4 bases; bases with no gene match: 4. The CDR3 region is CAISAGGRATGELFF. Written as DNA, the CDR3 is TGTGCCATCAGTGCGGGCGGGAGGGCCACCGGGGAGCTGTTTTTT.

This clone was observed a single time. The J gene is TRBJ2-1, the V gene TRBV4-3, with D perhaps TRBD2 (6 bases). Trimming removed 8 bases at V and 5 bases at J, with 16 bases between. CDR3 length: 14 amino acids. Germline V gene data show CDR1 as LGHNA and CDR2 as YSLEER. This chain's CDR3 is CASAQAGRNNEQFF. The CDR3 nucleotides are TGCGCCAGCGCCCAGGCGGGGAGAAACAATGAGCAGTTCTTC.

This chain connects TRBV7-2 to TRBJ1-1; D is unclear. Per germline, CDR1 SGHTA and CDR2 FQGNSA. V lost 2 bases and J lost 7, with 11 bases in between. CDR3 size: 13 residues. The CDR3 reads CASSLLRINEAFF. The CDR3 DNA follows: TGTGCCAGCAGCTTACTCCGGATAAATGAAGCTTTCTTT.

CDR3 in amino acids: CASRARWETLEAFF. The CDR3 nucleotides are TGTGCCAGCAGGGCCAGGTGGGAGACACTTGAAGCTTTCTTT. The V and J genes are TRBV7-9 and TRBJ1-1; D not certain. CDR3 length: 14 amino acids. CDR1 and CDR2 from the germline V gene are SEHNR and FQNEAQ (reference sequence). V lost 6 bases and J lost 7, with 18 bases in between.

V usage is TRBV19 and J usage is TRBJ2-5, with 10 bases matching TRBD2. The CDR3 loop spans 14 amino acids. Germline V lookup: CDR1 LNHDA, CDR2 SQIVND (reference sequence). V was pared by 5 bases and J by 5 bases, with 5 bases of the junction left unmatched. This chain's CDR3 is CASSPSGSRETQYF. CDR3 coding DNA: TGTGCCAGTAGTCCTAGCGGGAGTAGGGAGACCCAGTACTTC.

The rearrangement joins TRBV6-1 to TRBJ1-3; maybe TRBD1 (6 bases). The CDR3 is made up of 14 amino acids. Trimming pared 6 bases from V and 4 bases from J, leaving 13 bases between. Germline values: CDR1 MNHNS, CDR2 SASEGT. As DNA, the CDR3 is TGTGCCAGCAGGCAGCGGGGGGCAGGAAACACCATATATTTT. Amino acids: CASRQRGAGNTIYF.

The genes are TRBV9 and TRBJ1-2; maybe TRBD1 (6 bases). CDR3 length equals 12 residues. Germline assignment: CDR1 SGDLS and CDR2 YYNGEE. V was pared by 4 bases and J by 7 bases, with 11 bases between. CDR3 coding DNA: TGTGCCAGCAGCCCCGAGGGGGGTGGCTACACCTTC. It translates to CASSPEGGGYTF.

This chain connects TRBV18 to TRBJ1-1; D possibly corresponds to TRBD1 (6 bases). Trimming took 6 bases from V and 7 from J, leaving 15 bases between them. CDR3 length equals 13 residues. Germline-derived CDR1 and CDR2 are KGHSH and LQKENI. CDR3 loop: CASSSNRDNEAFF. CDR3 nucleotide sequence: TGTGCCAGCTCGTCCAACAGGGATAATGAAGCTTTCTTT.

The V and J genes are TRBV9 and TRBJ2-2; no clear D. Germline values: CDR1 SGDLS, CDR2 YYNGEE. Trimming removed 0 bases at V and 7 bases at J, with 10 bases between. This CDR3 spans 14 amino acids. Here the CDR3 DNA reads TGTGCCAGCAGCGTAGGTCTACCTCACGGGGAGCTGTTTTTT. Its protein product is CASSVGLPHGELFF.

This chain uses TRBV25-1 with TRBJ2-3; D tentatively reads TRBD1 or TRBD2 (5 bases each). This CDR3 has 16 residues. The ends were cut back, 5 bases at V and 2 bases at J, with 17 bases in the middle. Germline V gene lookup returns CDR1 MGHDK and CDR2 SYGVNS. CDR3 DNA: TGTGCCAGCAGTTTTCAATCAGGGACCCCCACAGATACGCAGTATTTT. Its translation is CASSFQSGTPTDTQYF.

The chain's CDR3 is CASSLEPGTDTQYF. The CDR3 nucleotides are TGTGCCAGCAGCTTGGAGCCGGGAACAGATACGCAGTATTTT. The chain joins TRBV7-2 to TRBJ2-3, with D perhaps matching TRBD2 (5 bases). Trimming left V 3 bases short and J 3 bases short, with 10 bases between. Germline V gives CDR1 SGHTA, CDR2 FQGNSA. This CDR3 has 14 residues.

Worth noting for this clone: The same CDR3 also results from other DNA sequences found in this sample. The chain recombines TRBV11-3 with TRBJ2-2, with no clear D. Per the germline V gene, CDR1 is SGHNT and CDR2 is YENEEA. The CDR3 is made up of 14 amino acids. Trimming pared 1 base from V and 1 base from J, leaving 4 bases between. The CDR3 sequence is CASSLGGNTGELFF. DNA of the CDR3: TGTGCCAGCAGCTTAGGAGGGAACACCGGGGAGCTGTTTTTT.

This chain joins TRBV6-1 and TRBJ1-1; D is possibly TRBD1 (6 bases). The V and J ends lost 1 base and 2 bases respectively, with 14 bases between them. CDR3 size: 16 residues. Germline V gene data show CDR1 as MNHNS and CDR2 as SASEGT. The CDR3 DNA follows: TGTGCCAGCAGTGAAGGTTGGGGGGGGGCTAACACTGAAGCTTTCTTT. Translating it yields CASSEGWGGANTEAFF.

The chain recombines TRBV11-2 with TRBJ2-7; tentative D call: TRBD2 (5 bases). Between the trimmed V and J ends, which lost 5 bases and 3 bases, there was a span of 17 bases. This CDR3 comprises 15 residues. Germline CDR1 is SGHAT and CDR2 is FQNNGV. In DNA, the CDR3 is TGTGCCAGCAGCCCCATCGGCGGAGGCCTCTACGAGCAGTACTTC. Residues: CASSPIGGGLYEQYF.